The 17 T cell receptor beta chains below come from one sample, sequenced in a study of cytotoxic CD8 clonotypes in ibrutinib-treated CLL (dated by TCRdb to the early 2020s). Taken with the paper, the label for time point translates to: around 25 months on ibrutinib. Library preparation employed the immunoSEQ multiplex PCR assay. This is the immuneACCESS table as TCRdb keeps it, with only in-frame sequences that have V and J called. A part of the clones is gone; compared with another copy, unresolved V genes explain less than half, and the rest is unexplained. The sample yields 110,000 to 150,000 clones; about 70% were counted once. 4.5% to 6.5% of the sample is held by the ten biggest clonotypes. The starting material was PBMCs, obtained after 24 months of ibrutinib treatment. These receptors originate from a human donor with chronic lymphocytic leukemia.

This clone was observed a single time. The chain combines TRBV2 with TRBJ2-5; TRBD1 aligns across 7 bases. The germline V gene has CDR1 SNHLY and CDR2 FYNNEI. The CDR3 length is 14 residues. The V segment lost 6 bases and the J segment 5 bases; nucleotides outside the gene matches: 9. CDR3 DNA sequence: TGTGCCAGCAGACCGGACAGGTCTAGCGAGACCCAGTACTTC. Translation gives CASRPDRSSETQYF.

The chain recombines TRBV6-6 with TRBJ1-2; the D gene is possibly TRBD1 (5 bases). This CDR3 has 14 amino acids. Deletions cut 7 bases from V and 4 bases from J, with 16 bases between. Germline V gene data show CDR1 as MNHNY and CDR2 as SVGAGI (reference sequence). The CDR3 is CASNPWGAGYGYTF. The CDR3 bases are TGTGCCAGCAACCCCTGGGGCGCGGGCTATGGCTACACCTTC.

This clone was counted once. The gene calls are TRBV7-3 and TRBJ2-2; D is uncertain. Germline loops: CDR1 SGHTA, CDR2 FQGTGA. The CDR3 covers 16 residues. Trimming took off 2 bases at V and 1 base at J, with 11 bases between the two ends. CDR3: CASSLQSPQNTGELFF. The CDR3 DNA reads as TGTGCCAGCAGCTTACAGAGCCCCCAGAACACCGGGGAGCTGTTTTTT.

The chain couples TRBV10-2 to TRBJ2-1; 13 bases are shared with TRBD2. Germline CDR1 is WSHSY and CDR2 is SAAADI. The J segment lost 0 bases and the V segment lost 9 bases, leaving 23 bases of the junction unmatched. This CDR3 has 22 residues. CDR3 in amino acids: CASKNSPGLAGRRAGSYNEQFF. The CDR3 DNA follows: TGCGCCAGTAAGAATTCTCCGGGACTAGCGGGGAGAAGAGCAGGCTCCTACAATGAGCAGTTCTTC.

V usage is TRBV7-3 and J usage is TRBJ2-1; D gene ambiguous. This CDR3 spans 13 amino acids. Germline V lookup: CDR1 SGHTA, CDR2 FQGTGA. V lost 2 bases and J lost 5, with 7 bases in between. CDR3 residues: CASSLLGDNEQFF. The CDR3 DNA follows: TGTGCCAGCAGCTTACTGGGCGACAATGAGCAGTTCTTC.

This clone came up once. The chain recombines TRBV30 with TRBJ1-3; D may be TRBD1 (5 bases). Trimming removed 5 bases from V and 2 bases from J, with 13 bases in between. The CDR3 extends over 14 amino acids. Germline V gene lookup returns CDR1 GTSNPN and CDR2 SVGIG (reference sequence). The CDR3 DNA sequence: TGTGCCTGGGAGGGGTGGGCAGCTGGAAACACCATATATTTT. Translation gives CAWEGWAAGNTIYF.

CDR3 sequence: CASSVGQGGGKLFF. CDR3 bases: TGTGCCAGCAGCGTAGGCCAGGGGGGTGGAAAACTGTTTTTT. The rearrangement links TRBV9 to TRBJ1-4; 7 bases fit TRBD1. CDR3 size: 14 residues. With V trimmed by 0 bases and J by 10 bases, 6 bases remained unmatched. Germline V gene sequence: CDR1 SGDLS, CDR2 YYNGEE.

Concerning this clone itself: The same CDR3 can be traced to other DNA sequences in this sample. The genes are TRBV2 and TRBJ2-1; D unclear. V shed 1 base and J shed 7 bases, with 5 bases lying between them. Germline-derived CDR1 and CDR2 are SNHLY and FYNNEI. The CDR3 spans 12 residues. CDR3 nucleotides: TGTGCCAGCAGTGAAGACAGTAATGAGCAGTTCTTC. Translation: CASSEDSNEQFF.

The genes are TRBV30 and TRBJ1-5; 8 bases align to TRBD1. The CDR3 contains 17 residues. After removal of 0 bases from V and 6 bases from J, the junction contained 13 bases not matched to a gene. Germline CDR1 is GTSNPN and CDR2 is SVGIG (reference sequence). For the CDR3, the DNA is TGTGCCTGGAGTGTTGGGCAGGGGGCGCGAGGTTTTCAGCCCCAGCATTTT. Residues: CAWSVGQGARGFQPQHF.

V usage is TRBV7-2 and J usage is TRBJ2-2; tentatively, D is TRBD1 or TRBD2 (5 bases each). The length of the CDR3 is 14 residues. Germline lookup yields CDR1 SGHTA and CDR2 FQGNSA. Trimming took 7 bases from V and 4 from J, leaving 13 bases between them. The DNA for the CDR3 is TGTGCCAGCAACCGGGACCAGGGCACCGGGGAGCTGTTTTTT. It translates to CASNRDQGTGELFF. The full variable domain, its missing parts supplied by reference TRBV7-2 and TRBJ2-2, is GAGVSQSPSNKVTEKGKDVELRCDPISGHTALYWYRQSLGQGLEFLIYFQGNSAPDKSGLPSDRFSAERTGGSVSTLTIQRTQQEDSAVYLCASNRDQGTGELFFGEGSRLTVL.

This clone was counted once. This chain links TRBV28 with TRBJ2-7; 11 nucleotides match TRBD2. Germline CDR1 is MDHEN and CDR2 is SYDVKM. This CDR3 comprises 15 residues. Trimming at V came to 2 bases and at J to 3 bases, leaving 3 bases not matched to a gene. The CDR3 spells CASSLPGLAGYEQYF. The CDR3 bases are TGTGCCAGCAGTTTACCCGGACTAGCGGGCTACGAGCAGTACTTC.

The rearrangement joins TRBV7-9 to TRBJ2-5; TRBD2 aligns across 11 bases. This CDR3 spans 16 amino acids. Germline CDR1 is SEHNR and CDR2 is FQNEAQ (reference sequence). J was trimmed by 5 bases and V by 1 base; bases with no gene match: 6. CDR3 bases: TGTGCCAGCAGCTTAGGGGCTAGCGGGGGGCTGGAGACCCAGTACTTC. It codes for CASSLGASGGLETQYF.

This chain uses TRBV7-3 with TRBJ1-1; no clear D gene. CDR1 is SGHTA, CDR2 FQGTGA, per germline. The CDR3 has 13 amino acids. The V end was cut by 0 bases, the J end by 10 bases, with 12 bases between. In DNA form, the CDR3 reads TGTGCCAGCAGCTTAACGTTCGGGCAAGGAGCTTTCTTT. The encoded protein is CASSLTFGQGAFF.

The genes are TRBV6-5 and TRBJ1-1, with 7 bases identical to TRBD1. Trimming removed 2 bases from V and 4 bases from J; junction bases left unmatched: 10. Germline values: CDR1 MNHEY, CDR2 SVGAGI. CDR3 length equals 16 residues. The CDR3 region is CASSYRGGVKGTEAFF. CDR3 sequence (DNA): TGTGCCAGCAGTTACAGAGGGGGCGTGAAGGGCACTGAAGCTTTCTTT.

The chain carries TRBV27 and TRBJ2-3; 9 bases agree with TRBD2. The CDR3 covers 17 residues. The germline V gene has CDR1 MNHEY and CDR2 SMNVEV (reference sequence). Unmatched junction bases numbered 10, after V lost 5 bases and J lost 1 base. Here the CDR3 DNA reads TGTGCCAGCAGTCGCGGGAGGGGGATTTGGGGCACAGATACGCAGTATTTT. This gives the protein CASSRGRGIWGTDTQYF.

In DNA form, the CDR3 reads TGTGCCAGCAGCTTGGGGGCCAGCCGAGAAAAACTGTTTTTT. This sequence encodes CASSLGASREKLFF. V gene TRBV27 combines with J gene TRBJ1-4, with D perhaps TRBD1 (6 bases). The CDR3 covers 14 residues. Germline assignment: CDR1 MNHEY and CDR2 SMNVEV (reference sequence). Between the trimmed V and J ends, which lost 6 bases and 8 bases, there was a span of 16 bases.

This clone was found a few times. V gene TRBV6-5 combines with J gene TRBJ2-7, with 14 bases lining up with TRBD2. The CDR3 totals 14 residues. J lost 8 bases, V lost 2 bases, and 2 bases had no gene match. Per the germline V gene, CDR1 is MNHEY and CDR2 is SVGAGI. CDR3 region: CASSYRTSGRQQYF. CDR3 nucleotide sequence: TGTGCCAGCAGTTACCGGACTAGCGGGAGGCAGCAGTACTTC.